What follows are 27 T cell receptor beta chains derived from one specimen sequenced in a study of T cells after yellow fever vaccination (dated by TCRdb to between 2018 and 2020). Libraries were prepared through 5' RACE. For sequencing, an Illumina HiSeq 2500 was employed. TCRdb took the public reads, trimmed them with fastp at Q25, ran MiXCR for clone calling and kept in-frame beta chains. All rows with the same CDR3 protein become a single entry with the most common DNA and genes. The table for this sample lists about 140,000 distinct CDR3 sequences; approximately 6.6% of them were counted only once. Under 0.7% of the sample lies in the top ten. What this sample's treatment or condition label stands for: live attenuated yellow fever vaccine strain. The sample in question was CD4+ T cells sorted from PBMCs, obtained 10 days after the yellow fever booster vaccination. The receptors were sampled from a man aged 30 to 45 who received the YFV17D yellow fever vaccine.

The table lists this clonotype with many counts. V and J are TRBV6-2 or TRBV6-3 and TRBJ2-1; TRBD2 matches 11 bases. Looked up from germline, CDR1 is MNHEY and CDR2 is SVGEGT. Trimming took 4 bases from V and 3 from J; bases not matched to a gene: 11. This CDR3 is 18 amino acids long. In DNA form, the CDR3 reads TGTGCCAGCAGTTCCTACTTCCAACTAGCGGGAGTCTACAATGAGCAGTTCTTC. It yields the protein CASSSYFQLAGVYNEQFF.

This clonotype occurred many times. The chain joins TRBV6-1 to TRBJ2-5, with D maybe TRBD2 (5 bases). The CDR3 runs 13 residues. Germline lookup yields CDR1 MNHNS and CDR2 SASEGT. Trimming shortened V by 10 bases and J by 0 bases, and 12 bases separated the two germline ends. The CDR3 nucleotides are TGTGCCACCACCCGAGGGTACCAAGAGACCCAGTACTTC. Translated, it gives CATTRGYQETQYF.

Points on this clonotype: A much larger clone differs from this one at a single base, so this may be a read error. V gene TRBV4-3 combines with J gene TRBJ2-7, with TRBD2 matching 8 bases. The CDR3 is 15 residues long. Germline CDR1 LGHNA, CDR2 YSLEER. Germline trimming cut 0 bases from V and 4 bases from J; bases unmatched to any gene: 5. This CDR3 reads CASSQDHGGGYEQYF. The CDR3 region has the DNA TGCGCCAGCAGCCAAGATCACGGGGGGGGTTACGAGCAGTACTTC.

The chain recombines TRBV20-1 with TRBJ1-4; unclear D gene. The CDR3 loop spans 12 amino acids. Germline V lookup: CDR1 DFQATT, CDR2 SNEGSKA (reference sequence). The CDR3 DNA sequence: TGCGGATGCCACAGTTCCAATGAAAAACTGTTTTTT. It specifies CGCHSSNEKLFF.

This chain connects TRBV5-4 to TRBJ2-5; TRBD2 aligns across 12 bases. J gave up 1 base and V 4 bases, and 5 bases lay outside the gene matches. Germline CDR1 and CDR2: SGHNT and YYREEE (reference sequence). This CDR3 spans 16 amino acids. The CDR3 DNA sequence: TGTGCCAGCAGCCGTCGGACTAGCGGGACCCAAGAGACCCAGTACTTC. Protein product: CASSRRTSGTQETQYF.

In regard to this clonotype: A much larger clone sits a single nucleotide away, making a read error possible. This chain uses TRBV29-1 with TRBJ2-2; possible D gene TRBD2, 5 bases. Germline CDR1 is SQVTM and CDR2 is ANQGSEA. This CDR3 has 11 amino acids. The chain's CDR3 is CNVLATGELFF. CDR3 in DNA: TGCAACGTTCTAGCCACCGGGGAGCTGTTTTTT.

CDR3 bases: TGCAGCGCCGGGATCCAAGCGGCTAGCGGGACCACCGGGGAGCTGTTTTTT. Protein sequence: CSAGIQAASGTTGELFF. The chain joins TRBV29-1 to TRBJ2-2; the match to TRBD2 covers 9 bases. CDR1 SQVTM and CDR2 ANQGSEA come from the germline V gene. The CDR3 has 17 residues. J was trimmed by 4 bases and V by 7 bases; bases with no gene match: 16.

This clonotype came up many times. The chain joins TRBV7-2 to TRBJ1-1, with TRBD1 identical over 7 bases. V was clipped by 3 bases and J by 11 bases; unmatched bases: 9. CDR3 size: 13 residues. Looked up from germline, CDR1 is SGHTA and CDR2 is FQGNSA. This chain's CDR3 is CASSLERGQGAFF. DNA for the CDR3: TGTGCCAGCAGCTTGGAAAGGGGGCAAGGGGCTTTCTTT.

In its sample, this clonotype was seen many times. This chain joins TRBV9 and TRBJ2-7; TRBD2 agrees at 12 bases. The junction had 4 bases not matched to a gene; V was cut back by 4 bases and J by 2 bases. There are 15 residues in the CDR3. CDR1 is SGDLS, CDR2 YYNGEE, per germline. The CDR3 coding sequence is TGTGCCAGCAGCTTGACTAGCGGGAGAACCTACGAGCAGTACTTC. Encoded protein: CASSLTSGRTYEQYF.

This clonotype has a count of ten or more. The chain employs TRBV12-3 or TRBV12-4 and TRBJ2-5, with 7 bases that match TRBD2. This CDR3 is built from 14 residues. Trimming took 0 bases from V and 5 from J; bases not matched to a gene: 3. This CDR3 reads CASSLAGGSETQYF. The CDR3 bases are TGTGCCAGCAGTTTAGCCGGGGGGTCGGAGACCCAGTACTTC.

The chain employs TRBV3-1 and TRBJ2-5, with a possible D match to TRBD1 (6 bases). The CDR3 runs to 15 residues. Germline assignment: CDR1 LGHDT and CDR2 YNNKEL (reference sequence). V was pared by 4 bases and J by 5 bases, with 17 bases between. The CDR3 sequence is CASSPQGSRWETQYF. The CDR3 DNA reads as TGTGCCAGCAGCCCCCAGGGGTCCCGGTGGGAGACCCAGTACTTC.

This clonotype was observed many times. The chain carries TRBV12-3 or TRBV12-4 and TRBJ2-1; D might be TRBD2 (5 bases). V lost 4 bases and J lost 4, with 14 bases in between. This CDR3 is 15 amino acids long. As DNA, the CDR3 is TGTGCCAGCAGTTCCCGCTCTCCGGGATACAATGAGCAGTTCTTC. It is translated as CASSSRSPGYNEQFF.

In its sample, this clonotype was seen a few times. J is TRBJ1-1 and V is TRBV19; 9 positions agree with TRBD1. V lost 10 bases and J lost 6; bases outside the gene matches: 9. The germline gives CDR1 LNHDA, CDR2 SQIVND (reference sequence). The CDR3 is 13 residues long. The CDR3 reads CATRGQGGAEAFF. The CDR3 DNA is TGTGCCACTAGGGGACAGGGTGGCGCTGAAGCTTTCTTT.

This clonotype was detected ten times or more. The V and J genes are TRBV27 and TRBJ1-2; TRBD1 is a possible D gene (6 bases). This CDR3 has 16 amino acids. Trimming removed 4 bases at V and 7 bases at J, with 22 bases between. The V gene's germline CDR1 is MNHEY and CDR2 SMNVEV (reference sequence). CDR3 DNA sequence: TGTGCCAGCAGTTCTAATGTGGGGGCTGGAGTAGGTGGCTACACCTTC. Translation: CASSSNVGAGVGGYTF.

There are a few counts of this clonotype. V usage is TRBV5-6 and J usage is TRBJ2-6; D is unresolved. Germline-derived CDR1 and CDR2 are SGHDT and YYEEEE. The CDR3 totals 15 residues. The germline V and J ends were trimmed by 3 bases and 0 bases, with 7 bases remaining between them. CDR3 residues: CASSSAGSGANVLTF. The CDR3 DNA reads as TGTGCCAGCAGCTCTGCAGGCTCTGGGGCCAACGTCCTGACTTTC.

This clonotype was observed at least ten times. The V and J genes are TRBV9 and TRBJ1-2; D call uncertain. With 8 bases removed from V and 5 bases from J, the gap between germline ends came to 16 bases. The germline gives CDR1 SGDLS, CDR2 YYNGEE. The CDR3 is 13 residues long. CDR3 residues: CASKGQLKYGYTF. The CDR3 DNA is TGTGCCAGTAAAGGGCAATTAAAGTATGGCTACACCTTC.

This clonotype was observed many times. The DNA of the CDR3 is TGCGCCAGCAGCTTGGCCCAAGCGGGAGGGGGGGAGCAGTTCTTC. Residues: CASSLAQAGGGEQFF. The chain combines TRBV5-1 with TRBJ2-1, with 10 bases fitting TRBD2. CDR1 is SGHRS and CDR2 is YFSETQ in the germline V gene. The V and J ends lost 0 bases and 10 bases, in that order; junction bases with no gene match: 7. The CDR3 has 15 amino acids.

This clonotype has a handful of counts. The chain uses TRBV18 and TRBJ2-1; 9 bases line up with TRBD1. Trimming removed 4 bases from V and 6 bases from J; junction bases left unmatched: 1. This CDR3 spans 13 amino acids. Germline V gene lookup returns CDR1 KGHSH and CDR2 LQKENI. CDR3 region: CASSRDRANEQFF. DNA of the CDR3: TGTGCCAGCTCACGGGACAGGGCCAATGAGCAGTTCTTC.

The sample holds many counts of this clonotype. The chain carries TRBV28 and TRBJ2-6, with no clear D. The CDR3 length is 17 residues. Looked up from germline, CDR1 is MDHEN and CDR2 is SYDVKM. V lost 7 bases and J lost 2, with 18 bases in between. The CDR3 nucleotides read TGTGCCAGCATGAGTCGGCCAGGCTCAACTGGGGCCAACGTCCTGACTTTC. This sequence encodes CASMSRPGSTGANVLTF.

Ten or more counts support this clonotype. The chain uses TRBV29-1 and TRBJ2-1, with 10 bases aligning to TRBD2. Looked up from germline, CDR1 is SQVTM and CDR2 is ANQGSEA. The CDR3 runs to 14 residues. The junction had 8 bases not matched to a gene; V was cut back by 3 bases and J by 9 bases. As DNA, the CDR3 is TGCAGCGTTGAGGGATGGACTAGCGGAGCTGAGCAGTTCTTC. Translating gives CSVEGWTSGAEQFF.

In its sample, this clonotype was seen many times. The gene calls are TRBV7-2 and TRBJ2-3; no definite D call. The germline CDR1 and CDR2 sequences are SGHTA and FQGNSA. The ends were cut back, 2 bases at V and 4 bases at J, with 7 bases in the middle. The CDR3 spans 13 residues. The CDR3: CASSLKGSDTQYF. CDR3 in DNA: TGTGCCAGCAGCTTAAAGGGATCAGATACGCAGTATTTT.

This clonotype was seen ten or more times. CDR3 sequence reads: CSARVSGNHNEQFF. As DNA, the CDR3 is TGCAGTGCTAGGGTTAGCGGGAACCACAATGAGCAGTTCTTC. The V gene is TRBV20-1, the J gene TRBJ2-1; the match to TRBD2 covers 8 bases. The CDR3 extends over 14 amino acids. CDR1 is DFQATT, CDR2 SNEGSKA, per germline (reference sequence). The V and J ends lost 3 bases and 5 bases, in that order; junction bases with no gene match: 6.

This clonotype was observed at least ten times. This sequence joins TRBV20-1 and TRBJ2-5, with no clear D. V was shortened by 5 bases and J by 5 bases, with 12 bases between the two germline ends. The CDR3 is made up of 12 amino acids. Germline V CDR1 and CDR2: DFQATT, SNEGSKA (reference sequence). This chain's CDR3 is CSAPIVLETQYF. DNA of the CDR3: TGCAGTGCTCCTATAGTGTTGGAGACCCAGTACTTC.

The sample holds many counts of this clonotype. CDR3 sequence: CASSSPDYNEQFF. The CDR3 nucleotides are TGTGCCAGCAGCTCCCCGGACTACAATGAGCAGTTCTTC. J is TRBJ2-1 and V is TRBV3-1; D is ambiguous. Germline V gene sequence: CDR1 LGHDT, CDR2 YNNKEL (reference sequence). The CDR3 is 13 amino acids. Trimming removed 5 bases from V and 3 bases from J, with 8 bases in between.

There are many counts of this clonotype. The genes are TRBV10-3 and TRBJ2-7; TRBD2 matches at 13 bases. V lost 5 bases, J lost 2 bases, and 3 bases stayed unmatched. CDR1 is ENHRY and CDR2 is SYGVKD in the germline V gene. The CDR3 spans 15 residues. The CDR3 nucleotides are TGTGCCATCAGTACCGGGACTAGCGGGGCCTACGAGCAGTACTTC. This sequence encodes CAISTGTSGAYEQYF.

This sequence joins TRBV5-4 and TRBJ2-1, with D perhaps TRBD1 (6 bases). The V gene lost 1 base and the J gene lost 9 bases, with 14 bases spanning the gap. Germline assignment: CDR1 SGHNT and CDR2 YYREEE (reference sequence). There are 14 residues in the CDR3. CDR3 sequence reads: CASSLQGHVGEQFF. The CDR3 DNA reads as TGTGCCAGCAGCTTGCAGGGGCATGTAGGTGAGCAGTTCTTC.

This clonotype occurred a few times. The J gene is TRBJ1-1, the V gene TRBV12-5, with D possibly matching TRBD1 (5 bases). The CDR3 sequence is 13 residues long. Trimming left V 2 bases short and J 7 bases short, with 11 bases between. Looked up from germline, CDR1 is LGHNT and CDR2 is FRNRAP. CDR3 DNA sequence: TGTGCTAGTGGTTTGATGCAGGGCCTTGAAGCTTTCTTT. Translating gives CASGLMQGLEAFF. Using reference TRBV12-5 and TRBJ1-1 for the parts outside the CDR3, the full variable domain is DARVTQTPRHKVTEMGQEVTMRCQPILGHNTVFWYRQTMMQGLELLAYFRNRAPLDDSGMPKDRFSAEMPDATLATLKIQPSEPRDSAVYFCASGLMQGLEAFFGQGTRLTVV.